These 8 T cell receptor beta chains were sequenced from one sample in a study of T cells after yellow fever vaccination. A single record per CDR3 protein comes from TCRdb applying MiXCR to the 5' RACE reads. There are around 320,000 distinct CDR3 sequences in the sample; roughly 10% occur only once, and roughly 3% lies in the top ten. The material sequenced was CD4+ T cells sorted from PBMCs, taken 45 days after the yellow fever booster vaccination. All receptors come from a man younger than 35 who received the YFV17D yellow fever vaccine.

This chain joins TRBV5-1 and TRBJ1-4; D is possibly TRBD1 (5 bases). The germline V gene encodes CDR1 SGHRS and CDR2 YFSETQ. The CDR3 sequence is 16 residues long. Trimming pared 3 bases from V and 7 bases from J, leaving 19 bases between. The CDR3 bases are TGCGCCAGCAGCTCTTATGGGGACTACAGGAGTGAAAAACTGTTTTTT. This codes for CASSSYGDYRSEKLFF.

This chain links TRBV24-1 with TRBJ2-2, with 10 nucleotides matching TRBD2. The germline V gene encodes CDR1 KGHDR and CDR2 SFDVKD. This CDR3 comprises 16 residues. Germline trimming cut 3 bases from V and 1 base from J; bases unmatched to any gene: 1. CDR3 nucleotide sequence: TGTGCCACCAGTGATCGGACTAGCGGGAACACCGGGGAGCTGTTTTTT. Translating gives CATSDRTSGNTGELFF.

The chain has TRBV25-1 and TRBJ1-3, with 7 bases matching TRBD1. V trimming: 3 bases; J trimming: 0 bases; junction bases outside the gene matches: 5. CDR3 length: 16 residues. The germline V gene has CDR1 MGHDK and CDR2 SYGVNS. The CDR3 loop is CASSDLRDSSGNTIYF. DNA of the CDR3: TGTGCCAGCAGTGACCTTCGGGACAGCTCTGGAAACACCATATATTTT. Full variable domain (rest looked up from reference TRBV25-1 and TRBJ1-3): EADIYQTPRYLVIGTGKKITLECSQTMGHDKMYWYQQDPGMELHLIHYSYGVNSTEKGDLSSESTVSRIRTEHFPLTLESARPSHTSQYLCASSDLRDSSGNTIYFGEGSWLTVV.

The table lists this clonotype with a few counts. The V and J genes are TRBV4-3 and TRBJ2-7; no clear D gene. The V end lost 0 bases, the J end lost 7 bases, and 10 bases lay between the germline ends. The germline CDR1 and CDR2 sequences are LGHNA and YSLEER. This CDR3 region has 13 residues. CDR3 sequence reads: CASSQDFGKEQYF. For the CDR3, the DNA is TGCGCCAGCAGCCAAGATTTTGGCAAAGAGCAGTACTTC.

The chain links TRBV5-4 to TRBJ2-2; TRBD2 is a possible D gene (7 bases). Germline V gene sequence: CDR1 SGHNT, CDR2 YYREEE (reference sequence). The V end lost 1 base, the J end lost 0 bases, and 16 bases lay between the germline ends. The length of the CDR3 is 18 residues. The CDR3 sequence is CASSLSVGGPANTGELFF. In DNA form, the CDR3 reads TGTGCCAGCAGCTTGAGTGTGGGGGGGCCGGCGAACACCGGGGAGCTGTTTTTT.

The chain couples TRBV5-4 to TRBJ1-6; D may be TRBD1 (6 bases). The CDR3 length is 16 residues. Germline V gene data show CDR1 as SGHNT and CDR2 as YYREEE (reference sequence). V lost 3 bases and J lost 0, with 10 bases in between. Here the CDR3 DNA reads TGTGCCAGCAGCTCTGGGGGGGCCTCCTATAATTCACCCCTCCACTTT. It specifies CASSSGGASYNSPLHF.

The rearrangement uses TRBV2 and TRBJ1-2; D remains unclear. Germline V CDR1 and CDR2: SNHLY, FYNNEI. The CDR3 covers 12 residues. Trimming left V 4 bases short and J 4 bases short, with 7 bases between. CDR3: CASSVEVYGYTF. CDR3 sequence (DNA): TGTGCCAGCAGTGTAGAAGTCTATGGCTACACCTTC. The full variable domain, its missing parts supplied by reference TRBV2 and TRBJ1-2, is EPEVTQTPSHQVTQMGQEVILRCVPISNHLYFYWYRQILGQKVEFLVSFYNNEISEKSEIFDDQFSVERPDGSNFTLKIRSTKLEDSAMYFCASSVEVYGYTFGSGTRLTVV.

This clonotype was seen at least ten times. CDR3 nucleotides: TGTGCCAGCAGTTCTCGGGACAGGATTTCCTACGAGCAGTACTTC. Translated, it gives CASSSRDRISYEQYF. This chain connects TRBV6-6 to TRBJ2-7; 8 nucleotides agree with TRBD1. Trimming at V came to 4 bases and at J to 1 base, leaving 6 bases not matched to a gene. The CDR3 consists of 15 residues. Germline loops: CDR1 MNHNY, CDR2 SVGAGI (reference sequence).